The 5 T cell receptor beta chains given below trace back to one sample, sequenced in a study of T cell responses to AZD1222 COVID-19 vaccine. TCRdb's copy holds only in-frame clones and misses some; the assay was immunoSEQ multiplex PCR. Seen here are some 150,000 clones, 90% to 95% observed once, and the top ten hold roughly 4.4%. Sequenced here: peripheral blood, sampled on day 0 of MenACWY control vaccination. The receptors were sampled from an adult in good health.

The chain joins TRBV14 to TRBJ1-3; D ambiguous. This CDR3 spans 17 amino acids. V was pared by 2 bases and J by 0 bases, with 14 bases between. Per the germline V gene, CDR1 is SGHDN and CDR2 is FVKESK. CDR3 DNA: TGTGCCAGCAGCCAACGTCCAGGTGCACCCTCTGGAAACACCATATATTTT. This gives the protein CASSQRPGAPSGNTIYF.

This clone was detected only once. This CDR3 is CASGGDQVVEAFF. The CDR3, as DNA: TGTGCCAGCGGGGGGGATCAGGTGGTTGAAGCTTTCTTT. This sequence joins TRBV2 and TRBJ1-1; tentative D call: TRBD1 (5 bases). Deletions cut 8 bases from V and 7 bases from J, with 17 bases between. This CDR3 region has 13 residues. Germline lookup yields CDR1 SNHLY and CDR2 FYNNEI. Using reference TRBV2 and TRBJ1-1 for the parts outside the CDR3, the full variable domain is EPEVTQTPSHQVTQMGQEVILRCVPISNHLYFYWYRQILGQKVEFLVSFYNNEISEKSEIFDDQFSVERPDGSNFTLKIRSTKLEDSAMYFCASGGDQVVEAFFGQGTRLTVV.

This clone turned up a few times. No DNA is shown, since the ends of the CDR3 on it are uncertain; the CDR3 is the one TCRdb lists. This rearrangement joins TRBV19 to TRBJ1-4. The CDR3 adds up to 14 amino acids, both ends counted. CDR1 is LNHDA, CDR2 SQIVND, per germline (reference sequence). Here the CDR3 reads CASTRFGPGEKLFF.

This clone was detected a few times. The chain couples TRBV21-1 to TRBJ1-4. TRBV21-1 is noted as a pseudogene. The CDR3 has 15 residues. CDR3 in amino acids: CASSSCEREDEKLFF. Written as DNA, the CDR3 is TGTGCCAGCAGCTCATGCGAGAGAGAAGACGAAAAACTGTTTTTT.

This rearrangement joins TRBV27 to TRBJ2-5; 9 bases line up with TRBD1. V lost 6 bases to trimming and J lost 7 bases; unmatched junction nucleotides: 15. This CDR3 has 16 residues. Germline V gives CDR1 MNHEY, CDR2 SMNVEV (reference sequence). CDR3 loop: CASRHQRDREATTQYF. CDR3 in DNA: TGTGCCAGCAGACATCAACGGGACAGGGAGGCAACGACCCAGTACTTC.